The 15 T cell receptor beta chains below come from one sample, sequenced in a study of blood T cell repertoires in COVID-19. Assay used: immunoSEQ multiplex PCR; TCRdb lists only in-frame clones, some missing. Altogether over 200,000 clones are present, 70% to 85% being singletons, with the ten largest covering around 1.8%. Material for sequencing was PBMCs or T cells enriched from blood (not recorded which). Receptor source: a man aged 55 to 70 who had recovered from COVID-19.

V is TRBV5-6 and J is TRBJ1-2; a possible D gene is TRBD1 (6 bases). This CDR3 contains 17 residues. With 4 bases removed from V and 5 bases from J, the gap between germline ends came to 24 bases. From germline, CDR1 is SGHDT and CDR2 YYEEEE. CDR3 region: CASSVRGLQSFPYGYTF. The CDR3 region has the DNA TGTGCCAGCAGCGTAAGGGGGTTACAAAGCTTCCCTTATGGCTACACCTTC.

This chain uses TRBV14 with TRBJ1-2, with D tentatively TRBD1 (5 bases). CDR1 and CDR2 from the germline V gene are SGHDN and FVKESK. V was trimmed by 0 bases and J by 2 bases, leaving 10 bases between them. There are 15 residues in the CDR3. The DNA for the CDR3 is TGTGCCAGCAGCCAAGATTTGCAGGGCAACTATGGCTACACCTTC. Protein product: CASSQDLQGNYGYTF.

J is TRBJ1-1 and V is TRBV10-2, with a weak D call TRBD1 (6 bases). CDR1 is WSHSY and CDR2 is SAAADI in the germline V gene. The CDR3 is 16 residues long. Between the trimmed V and J ends, which lost 4 bases and 2 bases, there was a span of 17 bases. CDR3 residues: CASSASAGQRNTEAFF. For the CDR3, the DNA is TGCGCCAGCAGTGCTAGTGCTGGACAGAGAAACACTGAAGCTTTCTTT.

The rearrangement uses TRBV29-1 and TRBJ1-1; 10 nucleotides match TRBD1. CDR1 is SQVTM, CDR2 ANQGSEA, per germline. V lost 6 bases, J lost 3 bases, and 7 bases stayed unmatched. This CDR3 is 14 amino acids long. CDR3 bases: TGCAGCGTCGGACAGGGGGGTCGAGACACTGAAGCTTTCTTT. Translation gives CSVGQGGRDTEAFF.

This chain uses TRBV7-2 with TRBJ1-1; D not certain. Trimming pared 5 bases from V and 1 base from J, leaving 14 bases between. Germline values: CDR1 SGHTA, CDR2 FQGNSA. This CDR3 is built from 15 residues. The CDR3 here is CASSLRFGENTEAFF. Written as DNA, the CDR3 is TGTGCCAGCAGCCTAAGGTTCGGGGAGAACACTGAAGCTTTCTTT.

On this clone: A read error may account for a junction end that differs from germline. The genes are TRBV7-7 and TRBJ2-3; 8 bases align to TRBD2. This CDR3 contains 13 residues. Looked up from germline, CDR1 is SSHAT and CDR2 is FNYEAQ (reference sequence). This CDR3 reads CASSLGLGDTQYF. Here the CDR3 DNA reads TGTGCTAGCAGCTTGGGACTAGGAGATACGCAGTATTTT.

This clone was counted between two and nine times. V and J are TRBV12-5 and TRBJ2-2, with TRBD1 matching over 7 bases. This CDR3 is 16 amino acids long. Germline CDR1 reads LGHNT; CDR2 reads FRNRAP. The V gene end was trimmed by 2 bases and the J gene end by 3 bases; junction bases not matched to a gene: 6. The CDR3 sequence is CASGLPWTGYTGELFF. The DNA of the CDR3 is TGTGCTAGTGGTTTGCCTTGGACAGGATACACCGGGGAGCTGTTTTTT. Combining the CDR3 with reference TRBV12-5 and TRBJ2-2 gives the whole variable domain DARVTQTPRHKVTEMGQEVTMRCQPILGHNTVFWYRQTMMQGLELLAYFRNRAPLDDSGMPKDRFSAEMPDATLATLKIQPSEPRDSAVYFCASGLPWTGYTGELFFGEGSRLTVL.

The gene calls are TRBV2 and TRBJ2-3, with a weak D call TRBD2 (6 bases). The CDR3 has 15 amino acids. CDR1 is SNHLY and CDR2 is FYNNEI in the germline V gene. The V gene lost 4 bases and the J gene lost 3 bases, with 14 bases spanning the gap. The CDR3 DNA sequence: TGTGCCAGCAGTGTTGCGGGGACGGAGACAGATACGCAGTATTTT. Protein product: CASSVAGTETDTQYF.

The chain employs TRBV29-1 and TRBJ1-1; D is undetermined. Trimming cost V 6 bases and J 4 bases, with 15 bases left between them. In germline, CDR1 is SQVTM, CDR2 ANQGSEA. The CDR3 consists of 13 residues. DNA of the CDR3: TGCAGCGTGGATACGAGGGTGGGCACTGAAGCTTTCTTT. Translating it yields CSVDTRVGTEAFF.

The chain joins TRBV11-3 to TRBJ1-1; D gene unclear. The CDR3 consists of 13 residues. Germline assignment: CDR1 SGHNT and CDR2 YENEEA. V lost 6 bases and J 7 bases, leaving 15 bases between the germline ends. The CDR3, as DNA: TGTGCCAGCAGTAAAAGAGGTACACTTGAAGCTTTCTTT. It is translated as CASSKRGTLEAFF. Full variable domain (remainder filled in from reference TRBV11-3 and TRBJ1-1): EAGVVQSPRYKIIEKKQPVAFWCNPISGHNTLYWYLQNLGQGPELLIRYENEEAVDDSQLPKDRFSAERLKGVDSTLKIQPAELGDSAVYLCASSKRGTLEAFFGQGTRLTVV.

The rearrangement links TRBV15 to TRBJ2-2; 12 bases are a match to TRBD2. Looked up from germline, CDR1 is LNHNV and CDR2 is YYDKDF (reference sequence). J gave up 6 bases and V 4 bases, and 3 bases lay outside the gene matches. This CDR3 has 15 residues. The CDR3: CATSTSGGASGELFF. CDR3 DNA sequence: TGTGCCACCAGCACTAGCGGGGGGGCCTCCGGGGAGCTGTTTTTT.

The rearrangement links TRBV3-1 (or the pseudogene TRBV3-2) to TRBJ1-3; 7 positions agree with TRBD1. Trimming at V came to 4 bases and at J to 4 bases, leaving 4 bases not matched to a gene. CDR3 length: 14 residues. Per the germline V gene, CDR1 is LGHDT and CDR2 is YNNKEL (reference sequence). Here the CDR3 reads CASSPRDSGNTIYF. The CDR3 bases are TGTGCCAGCAGCCCCCGGGACAGCGGAAACACCATATATTTT.

This clone was observed a few times. V and J are TRBV2 and TRBJ1-4; 7 positions match TRBD1. Losses at the gene ends were 1 base for V and 8 bases for J; bases not matched to a gene: 7. Germline V gene data show CDR1 as SNHLY and CDR2 as FYNNEI. This CDR3 contains 15 residues. DNA for the CDR3: TGTGCCAGCAGTGAAGAGGGCAGGGGGTCCGAAAAACTGTTTTTT. As protein: CASSEEGRGSEKLFF.

The CDR3 sequence is CASSTDRVGQPQHF. In DNA form, the CDR3 reads TGTGCCAGCAGCACCGACAGGGTCGGTCAGCCCCAGCATTTT. The chain combines TRBV7-2 with TRBJ1-5; TRBD1 matches at 7 bases. J was trimmed by 6 bases and V by 5 bases; bases with no gene match: 7. This CDR3 has 14 amino acids. Germline V gene sequence: CDR1 SGHTA, CDR2 FQGNSA. The full variable domain, rest sourced from reference TRBV7-2 and TRBJ1-5, is GAGVSQSPSNKVTEKGKDVELRCDPISGHTALYWYRQSLGQGLEFLIYFQGNSAPDKSGLPSDRFSAERTGGSVSTLTIQRTQQEDSAVYLCASSTDRVGQPQHFGDGTRLSIL.

The V call is TRBV5-1, the J call TRBJ1-1, with D perhaps matching TRBD1 (6 bases). In germline, CDR1 is SGHRS, CDR2 YFSETQ. The CDR3 sequence is 15 residues long. Trimming removed 2 bases at V and 6 bases at J, with 17 bases between. The CDR3 is CASSLNKPGQPEAFF. As DNA, the CDR3 is TGCGCCAGCAGCTTAAACAAGCCAGGACAGCCTGAAGCTTTCTTT.